The 19 T cell receptor beta chains below come from one sample, sequenced in a study of cytomegalovirus exposure and HLA in healthy donors (dated by TCRdb to between 2016 and 2019). The protocol used for the library was the immunoSEQ multiplex PCR assay. A mixture of 60 forward primers for TCR Vbeta segments and 13 reverse primers for TCR Jbeta segments was used in the multiplex PCR. TCRdb mirrors the immuneACCESS table, restricted to in-frame sequences. Some clones are absent from its copies; in checked studies, under half trace to an unresolved V gene, and the reason for the others is unknown. The sample profile shows some 150,000 clones; over 75% of them were found once. The ten largest clones represent about 5% of the sample. The sequencing sample was made of PBMCs. The receptors here all came from a man aged 25-45 years in good health and CMV-seropositive.

The chain is built from TRBV4-2 and TRBJ1-1; TRBD1 might be the D (5 bases). The CDR3 consists of 14 residues. Trimming shortened V by 4 bases and J by 3 bases, and 12 bases separated the two germline ends. Germline values: CDR1 LGHNA, CDR2 YNFKEQ. The CDR3 loop reads CASSLRVGDTEAFF. The DNA of the CDR3 is TGTGCCAGCAGCCTCAGGGTAGGGGACACTGAAGCTTTCTTT.

This rearrangement joins TRBV5-6 to TRBJ2-1, with D tentatively TRBD2 (5 bases). The CDR3 runs 16 residues. Germline CDR1 SGHDT, CDR2 YYEEEE. V was shortened by 3 bases and J by 2 bases, with 15 bases between the two germline ends. CDR3 residues: CASSSAWGAAYNEQFF. The CDR3 DNA reads as TGTGCCAGCAGCTCCGCGTGGGGAGCCGCCTACAATGAGCAGTTCTTC.

This sequence joins TRBV4-1 and TRBJ2-5, with 14 bases fitting TRBD2. Germline-derived CDR1 and CDR2 are MGHRA and YSYEKL. CDR3 length: 16 residues. V dropped 4 bases and J dropped 4; count of bases not matched to a gene: 5. CDR3 region: CASSRSGLAGAETQYF. CDR3 DNA: TGCGCCAGCAGCCGATCGGGACTAGCGGGGGCAGAGACCCAGTACTTC.

The chain couples TRBV27 to TRBJ1-6, with 8 bases lining up with TRBD1. From germline, CDR1 is MNHEY and CDR2 SMNVEV (reference sequence). The J segment lost 5 bases and the V segment lost 7 bases, leaving 4 bases of the junction unmatched. This CDR3 contains 14 residues. CDR3 loop: CASNTGGNNSPLHF. CDR3 coding DNA: TGTGCCAGCAACACAGGGGGGAATAATTCACCCCTCCACTTT.

The rearrangement joins TRBV4-3 to TRBJ2-3; TRBD2 matches 9 bases. J gave up 2 bases and V 0 bases, and 9 bases lay outside the gene matches. Looked up from germline, CDR1 is LGHNA and CDR2 is YSLEER. The CDR3 runs 18 residues. CDR3 residues: CASSQDPSGGSYTDTQYF. CDR3 sequence (DNA): TGCGCCAGCAGCCAAGATCCGAGCGGGGGGTCCTACACAGATACGCAGTATTTT.

The chain couples TRBV6-1 to TRBJ2-1; 10 nucleotides line up with TRBD1. Germline loops: CDR1 MNHNS, CDR2 SASEGT. This CDR3 region has 14 residues. V dropped 4 bases and J dropped 7; count of bases not matched to a gene: 4. This CDR3 reads CASSGQGAVNEQFF. The CDR3 coding sequence is TGTGCCAGCAGTGGACAGGGGGCCGTGAATGAGCAGTTCTTC.

V is TRBV28 and J is TRBJ2-7; D is ambiguous. The V end lost 5 bases, the J end lost 5 bases, and 16 bases lay between the germline ends. Per the germline V gene, CDR1 is MDHEN and CDR2 is SYDVKM. The CDR3 runs to 14 residues. The CDR3 region has the DNA TGTGCCAGCAGTCTCACTCGTGGTTTCAACGAGCAGTACTTC. It encodes CASSLTRGFNEQYF.

This rearrangement joins TRBV9 to TRBJ2-7; 11 bases fit TRBD2. The length of the CDR3 is 17 residues. Unmatched junction bases numbered 6, after V lost 0 bases and J lost 1 base. The germline V gene has CDR1 SGDLS and CDR2 YYNGEE. CDR3 sequence (DNA): TGTGCCAGCAGCGTAGGGCAAGGACTAGCGGGTTCCTACGAGCAGTACTTC. This encodes CASSVGQGLAGSYEQYF.

The chain recombines TRBV4-1 with TRBJ2-4; 8 bases align to TRBD1. CDR1 and CDR2 from the germline V gene are MGHRA and YSYEKL. Trimming at V came to 1 base and at J to 1 base, leaving 6 bases not matched to a gene. The CDR3 extends over 17 amino acids. The CDR3 reads CASSQARDRSAKNIQYF. The DNA of the CDR3 is TGCGCCAGCAGCCAAGCGCGGGACAGGTCGGCCAAAAACATTCAGTACTTC.

The chain links TRBV5-1 to TRBJ2-1, with D tentatively TRBD2 (6 bases). Germline V gene sequence: CDR1 SGHRS, CDR2 YFSETQ. The CDR3 covers 16 residues. Between the trimmed V and J ends, which lost 0 bases and 2 bases, there was a span of 12 bases. The CDR3 DNA is TGCGCCAGCAGCTTGGAAGGGAGCGGGCCCTACAATGAGCAGTTCTTC. Protein product: CASSLEGSGPYNEQFF.

This sequence joins TRBV6-1 and TRBJ2-7, with D perhaps TRBD2 (6 bases). The germline CDR1 and CDR2 sequences are MNHNS and SASEGT. V was clipped by 1 base and J by 7 bases, with 17 bases between them. CDR3 size: 15 residues. The CDR3 DNA reads TGTGCCAGCAGTGAAGAAGGGCGACTGGGGAGGGAGCAGTACTTC. This gives the protein CASSEEGRLGREQYF.

The chain uses TRBV29-1 and TRBJ2-7; the D is unclear. This CDR3 contains 11 residues. Per the germline V gene, CDR1 is SQVTM and CDR2 is ANQGSEA. V was pared by 1 base and J by 4 bases, with 5 bases between. The CDR3 DNA follows: TGCAGCGTTGAAGCGTATTACGAGCAGTACTTC. It specifies CSVEAYYEQYF.

Worth noting for this clone: Germline is not matched at one junction end, which may reflect a read error. This chain connects TRBV7-9 to TRBJ2-1, with 7 nucleotides matching TRBD2. CDR1 is SEHNR, CDR2 FQNEAQ, per germline (reference sequence). CDR3 size: 16 residues. CDR3 DNA sequence: TGTTCCAGCACCATCACCGGGGCTAGCGGAGGAAATGAGCAGTTCTTC. Amino acid sequence: CSSTITGASGGNEQFF.

The rearrangement joins TRBV7-9 to TRBJ2-5; perhaps TRBD1 as D (5 bases). The better agreement between TRBJ2-7 and the DNA end casts doubt on the J call. CDR1 is SEHNR and CDR2 is FQNEAQ in the germline V gene (reference sequence). The CDR3 totals 12 residues. The CDR3 loop reads CASSLRQYEQYF. In DNA form, the CDR3 reads TGTGCCAGCAGCTTGCGACAGTACGAGCAGTACTTC.

Concerning this clone: Because the CDR3's place on the DNA is in doubt, the DNA is left out and the CDR3 is given as listed by TCRdb. The chain has TRBV7-9 and TRBJ2-1; the table's D gene call, TRBD2, was not cross checked with the DNA. The CDR3 sequence runs 14 residues, both termini included. In germline, CDR1 is SEHNR, CDR2 FQNEAQ (reference sequence). The CDR3 reads CASSFGTGNNEQLF.

This chain connects TRBV6-5 to TRBJ1-4, with D tentatively TRBD1 (6 bases). Trimming removed 1 base at V and 6 bases at J, with 9 bases between. The CDR3 contains 14 residues. Looked up from germline, CDR1 is MNHEY and CDR2 is SVGAGI. The CDR3 bases are TGTGCCAGCAGTTACTGGTCAGGGGATGAAAAACTGTTTTTT. It is translated as CASSYWSGDEKLFF.

With respect to this clone: One junction end disagrees with the germline gene, perhaps due to a read error. J is TRBJ2-7 and V is TRBV20-1; TRBD2 is a possible D gene (5 bases). This CDR3 is 11 amino acids long. Germline V CDR1 and CDR2: DFQATT, SNEGSKA (reference sequence). The CDR3 protein is CSTGLAQDHLF. For the CDR3, the DNA is TGCAGTACCGGATTAGCGCAAGATCACCTGTTC.

The chain joins TRBV30 to TRBJ1-4, with a tentative D call TRBD1 (6 bases). V was trimmed by 5 bases and J by 7 bases, leaving 14 bases between them. CDR3 size: 13 residues. Germline CDR1 is GTSNPN and CDR2 is SVGIG (reference sequence). Written as DNA, the CDR3 is TGTGCCTGGGATACGGGACATTTTGAAAAACTGTTTTTT. Its protein product is CAWDTGHFEKLFF.

The rearrangement uses TRBV28 and TRBJ2-7, with 10 bases fitting TRBD1. Germline V gene data show CDR1 as MDHEN and CDR2 as SYDVKM. This CDR3 is built from 14 residues. The ends lost 8 bases at V and 5 bases at J; junction bases unmatched: 9. CDR3 sequence (DNA): TGTGCCAGCGGTTGGGGACAGGGGCGGAACGAGCAGTACTTC. As protein: CASGWGQGRNEQYF.